The entry below describes one T cell receptor (beta chain). The antigen remains undetermined. Unique molecular identifiers were affixed to single, distinct cDNA molecules. TCRdb fed the 5' RACE reads into MiXCR, producing one record per CDR3 protein. This sample has fewer than 85,000 distinct CDR3 sequences, with around 11% found just once. These data originate in a study of early T cells in non-severe SARS-CoV-2 infection. Findings of the study overall: VDJdb-based annotation leaned toward anti-spike CD8 responses and missed private and CD4 specificities.

The CDR3 sequence is 16 residues long. Trimming stripped 1 base from V and 8 bases from J, with 20 bases between. The source material was whole blood, sampled at baseline. This rearrangement joins TRBV12-3 or TRBV12-4 to TRBJ1-2, with a tentative D call TRBD1 (6 bases). This clonotype was obtained from an adult who was a healthcare worker with PCR-confirmed SARS-CoV-2 infection or an uninfected control (not recorded which). The CDR3 loop reads CASSLEGPGRGEGYTF. CDR3 coding DNA: TGTGCCAGCAGTTTAGAGGGCCCGGGCAGGGGCGAGGGCTACACCTTC.